This T cell receptor beta chain was documented in a study of Graves' ophthalmopathy and Graves' hyperthyroidism. Looking at the study overall: Untreated patients at initial diagnosis provided peripheral blood. Study outcomes and limitations: Most thyroid clonotypes expanded beyond 0.001 frequency were also found in blood.

V lost 2 bases, J lost 1 base, and 4 bases stayed unmatched. The CDR3 runs 15 residues. Presentation of ophthalmopathy in the donors involved moderate-to-severe activity, CAS ≥3, NOSPECS ≥4 and a duration under 3 months. PBMCs had their origin in fresh peripheral blood (10 ml). Researchers took RNA transcripts and amplified TCR beta CDR3 regions from them. An opening RT-PCR round employed HTBI primers and preceded a second-round multiplex PCR. Each CDR3 protein gets one entry after TCRdb re-called the multiplex PCR reads with MiXCR. The sample lists 200,000 to 250,000 distinct CDR3 sequences, around a fifth occurring once. This clonotype came up many times. The antigen is not known.

This receptor was identified in a woman aged 45-65 years with Graves' ophthalmopathy. The J gene is TRBJ2-5, the V gene TRBV12-3 or TRBV12-4, with 7 bases that match TRBD1. Sequenced sample: peripheral blood. The CDR3 DNA follows: TGTGCCAGCAGTTTATCGGGACAGACCCAAGAGACCCAGTACTTC. Protein sequence: CASSLSGQTQETQYF.